Described below is a single T cell receptor beta chain sequence and its context. Its cognate antigen has yet to be identified. The input lacks base qualities; no much larger clone sits a single base away. The treatment or condition label for this specimen denotes: allogeneic hematopoietic cell transplantation with graft depleted of TCRalphabeta T cells and CD19 B cells. The transplant recipients were children given TCRalphabeta/CD19-depleted allogeneic hematopoietic cell grafts. There are 15 amino acids in the CDR3, from cysteine to phenylalanine inclusive. Only the CDR3 part of the read is kept: 45 bases, read in frame from the first base. CDR1 and CDR2 (SGHVS, FQNEAQ) derive from the germline V gene. V is trimmed back by 5 bases and J by 3 bases, and the junction contains 6 bases that no gene match accounts for. Libraries were made using PCR. Instrument on record: Illumina HiSeq 2500. TCR libraries were prepared with molecular barcoding, using unique molecular identifiers to normalize TCRbeta repertoire quantification. The raw public reads went through TCRdb reprocessing: fastp at Q25, MiXCR clone calling, in-frame beta chains kept. Every distinct CDR3 protein forms one entry, paired with its most common genes and DNA. The sample table holds over 200,000 distinct CDR3 sequences, of which roughly 11% were seen once. Approximately 28% of the sample goes to the ten largest clones.

The data were taken from a study of T-cell reconstitution after alpha-beta-depleted transplantation in children (dated by TCRdb to the mid-2010s). For the wider study: The study quantitatively tracked T-cell immune reconstitution after TCRalphabeta/CD19-depleted allogeneic hematopoietic cell transplantation in children using TCR repertoire profiling. Results and caveats for the whole study, not just this receptor: Apparently early alphabetaT-cell count recovery about two months after transplant reportedly relied on only several hundred rapidly expanded clones derived from non-depleted graft cells. The high TCRbeta diversity at day 60 in some patients was ascribed to recipient T cells and intrathymic progenitors that had survived conditioning. Hyperexpanded clone frequencies declined over subsequent months; after one year, T-cell counts and TCRbeta diversity were mostly attributed to newly produced T cells.

The V and J segments used are TRBV7-8 and TRBJ1-2; the junction holds 10 bases that match TRBD1. The receptor's source is a child in the first two years of life with acute myeloid leukemia, due to receive a stem cell transplant. The specimen was PBMCs, collected before TCRalphabeta/CD19-depleted stem cell transplant. The bases are TGTGCCAGCAGCGCCGACAGGGGGCTCGACTATGGCTACACCTTC. Its protein is CASSADRGLDYGYTF.